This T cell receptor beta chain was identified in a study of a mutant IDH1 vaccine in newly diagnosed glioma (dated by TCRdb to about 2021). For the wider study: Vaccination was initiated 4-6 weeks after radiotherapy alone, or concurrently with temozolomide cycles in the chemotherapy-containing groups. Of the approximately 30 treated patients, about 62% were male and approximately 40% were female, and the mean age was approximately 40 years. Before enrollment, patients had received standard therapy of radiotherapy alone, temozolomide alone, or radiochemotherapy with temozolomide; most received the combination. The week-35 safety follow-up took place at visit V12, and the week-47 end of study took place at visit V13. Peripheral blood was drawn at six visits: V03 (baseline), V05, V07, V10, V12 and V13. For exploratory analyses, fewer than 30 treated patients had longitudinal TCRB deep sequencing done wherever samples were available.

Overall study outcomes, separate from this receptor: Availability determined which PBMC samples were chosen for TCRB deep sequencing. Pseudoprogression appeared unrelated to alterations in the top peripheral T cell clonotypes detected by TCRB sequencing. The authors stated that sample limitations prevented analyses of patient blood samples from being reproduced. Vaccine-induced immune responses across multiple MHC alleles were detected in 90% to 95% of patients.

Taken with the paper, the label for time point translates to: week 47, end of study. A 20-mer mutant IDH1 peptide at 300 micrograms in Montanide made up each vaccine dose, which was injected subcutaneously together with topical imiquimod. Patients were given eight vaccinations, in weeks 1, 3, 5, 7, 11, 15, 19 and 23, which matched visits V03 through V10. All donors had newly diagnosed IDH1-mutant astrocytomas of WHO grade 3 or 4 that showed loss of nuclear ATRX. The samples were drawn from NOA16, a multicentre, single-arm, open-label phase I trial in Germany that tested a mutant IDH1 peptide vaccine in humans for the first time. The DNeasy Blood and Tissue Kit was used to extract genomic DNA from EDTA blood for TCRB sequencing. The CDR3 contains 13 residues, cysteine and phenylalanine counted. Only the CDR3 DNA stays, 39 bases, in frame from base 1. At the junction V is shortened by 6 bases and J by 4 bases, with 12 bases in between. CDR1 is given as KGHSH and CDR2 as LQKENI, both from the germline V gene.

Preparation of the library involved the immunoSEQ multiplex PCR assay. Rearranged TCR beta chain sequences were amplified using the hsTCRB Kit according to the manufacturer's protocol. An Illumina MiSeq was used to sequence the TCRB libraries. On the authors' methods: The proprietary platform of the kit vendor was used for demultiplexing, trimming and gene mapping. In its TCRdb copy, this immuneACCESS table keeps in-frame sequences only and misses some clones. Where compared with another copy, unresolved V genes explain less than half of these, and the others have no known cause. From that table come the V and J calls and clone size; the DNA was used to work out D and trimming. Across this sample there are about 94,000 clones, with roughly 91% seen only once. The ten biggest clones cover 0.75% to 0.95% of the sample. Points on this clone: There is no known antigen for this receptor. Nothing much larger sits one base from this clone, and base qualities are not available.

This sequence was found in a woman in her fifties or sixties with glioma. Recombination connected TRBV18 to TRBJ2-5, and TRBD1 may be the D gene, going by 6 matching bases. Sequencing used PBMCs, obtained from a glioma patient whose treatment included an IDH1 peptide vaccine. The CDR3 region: CASSDRTAETQYF. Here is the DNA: TGTGCCAGCTCCGATAGGACAGCAGAGACCCAGTACTTC.